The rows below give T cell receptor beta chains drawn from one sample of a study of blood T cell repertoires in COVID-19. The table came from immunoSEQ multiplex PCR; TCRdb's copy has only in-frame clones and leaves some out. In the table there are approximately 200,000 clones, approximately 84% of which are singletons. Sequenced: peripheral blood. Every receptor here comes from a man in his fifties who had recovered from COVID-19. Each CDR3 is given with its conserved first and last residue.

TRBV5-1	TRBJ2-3	CASSPGLAAPGGDTQYF
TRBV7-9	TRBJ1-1	CASSFGTGGEEAFF
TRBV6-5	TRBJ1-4	CASSYSLGQLNEKLFF
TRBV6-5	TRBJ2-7	CASSYKSSGLYEQYF
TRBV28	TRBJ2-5	CASRLAGGPINDKETQYF
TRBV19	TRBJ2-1	CASSMNYYNEQFF
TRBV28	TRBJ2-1	CASSQTLGTGAIF
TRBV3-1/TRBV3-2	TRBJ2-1	CASSKRGSGSYNEQFF
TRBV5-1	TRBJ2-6	CASAPQVPGVEANVLTF
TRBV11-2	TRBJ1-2	CASSKRRDWDYGYTF
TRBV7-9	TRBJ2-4	CASSLSGFGGAWAKNIQYF
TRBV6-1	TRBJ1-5	CASSESLPPTQHF
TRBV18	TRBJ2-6	CASSPQGGIYLSGANVLTF
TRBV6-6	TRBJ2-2	CASSPLRKSTGSGGELFF